A single sample is the source of the 2 T cell receptor beta chains below, sequenced in a study of vaccination effects on CD4 cells after COVID-19. The ViraFEST assay expanded antigen-specific CD4+ T cells with viral peptide pools before sequencing. Following a roughly 10-day culture, CD4+ T cells were purified. This person's SARS-CoV-2 infection, confirmed by PCR, occurred between March and December 2020. Each participant was administered two doses of either the BNT162b2 or the mRNA-1273 vaccine. The assay was immunoSEQ multiplex PCR, and TCRdb's table has in-frame clones only and misses some. The table includes 11,000 to 15,000 clones, about 78% detected once. Their antigen targets remain unknown. The specimen comprised CD4+ T cells from PBMCs cultured with SARS-CoV-2 spike peptides, sampled after COVID-19 vaccination. The source of these receptors is a human donor who had a prior SARS-CoV-2 infection.

The chain combines TRBV7-3 with TRBJ2-7, with D perhaps TRBD1 or TRBD2 (6 bases each). The CDR3 is made up of 17 amino acids. Trimming took 9 bases from V and 3 from J, leaving 27 bases between them. The germline gives CDR1 SGHTA, CDR2 FQGTGA. The CDR3 nucleotides are TGTGCCAGTCCCCAAGGGGGGCAGAGTCGTATCTGCTACGAGCAGTACTTC. Its translation: CASPQGGQSRICYEQYF.

This clone has only one observation. The V and J genes are TRBV7-2 and TRBJ1-1, with a possible D match to TRBD1 (5 bases). V lost 5 bases, J lost 0 bases, and 13 bases lay in between. Germline assignment: CDR1 SGHTA and CDR2 FQGNSA. The CDR3 is made up of 15 amino acids. CDR3 sequence (DNA): TGTGCCAGCAGCCCCCAGGGCCCCCTGAACACTGAAGCTTTCTTT. Its protein product is CASSPQGPLNTEAFF.